The 10 T cell receptor beta chains below all came from one sample that was sequenced in a study of cytomegalovirus exposure and HLA in healthy donors. Vbeta (60) and Jbeta (13) primers were used in the PCR. Profiled with immunoSEQ multiplex PCR; TCRdb holds only in-frame clones, not every one. The sample consists of 90,000 to 150,000 clones, 8.5% to 9% of them appearing once. Sample: PBMCs. All receptors come from a woman aged 40 to 55 in good health and CMV-seropositive.

This chain connects TRBV2 to TRBJ2-5; weak D call: TRBD2 (7 bases). Germline V gene lookup returns CDR1 SNHLY and CDR2 FYNNEI. The germline V and J ends were trimmed by 5 bases and 4 bases, with 17 bases remaining between them. CDR3 length: 15 amino acids. CDR3 protein: CASSLRGGATETQYF. The CDR3 region has the DNA TGTGCCAGCAGTCTTAGGGGGGGCGCCACAGAGACCCAGTACTTC. Combining the CDR3 with reference TRBV2 and TRBJ2-5 gives the whole variable domain EPEVTQTPSHQVTQMGQEVILRCVPISNHLYFYWYRQILGQKVEFLVSFYNNEISEKSEIFDDQFSVERPDGSNFTLKIRSTKLEDSAMYFCASSLRGGATETQYFGPGTRLLVL.

This chain uses TRBV11-1 with TRBJ1-2; D not certain. Germline V gives CDR1 SGHAT, CDR2 FQDESV (reference sequence). Deletions cut 5 bases from V and 8 bases from J, with 15 bases between. This CDR3 is 13 amino acids long. The CDR3: CASSPATLGGYTF. CDR3 nucleotides: TGTGCCAGCAGCCCCGCCACCCTCGGGGGCTACACCTTC.

The table lists this clone with a few counts. Other DNA sequences in the same sample also yield this CDR3. CDR3 bases: TGTGCCAGCAGTCCTCGACAGGGGACCTACGAGCAGTACTTC. Translating it yields CASSPRQGTYEQYF. The V call is TRBV6-5, the J call TRBJ2-7; 8 bases map to TRBD1. CDR1 and CDR2 from the germline V gene are MNHEY and SVGAGI. V gave up 5 bases and J gave up 2 bases; unmatched junction bases: 5. This CDR3 is 14 amino acids long.

The V call is TRBV11-2, the J call TRBJ1-2; no clear D. Germline loops: CDR1 SGHAT, CDR2 FQNNGV. This CDR3 is 13 amino acids long. Trimming pared 1 base from V and 4 bases from J, leaving 7 bases between. This CDR3 reads CASSLAPGYGYTF. Written as DNA, the CDR3 is TGTGCCAGCAGCTTAGCCCCAGGCTATGGCTACACCTTC.

This clone turned up a few times. The chain uses TRBV7-9 and TRBJ2-3; the match to TRBD2 covers 7 bases. This CDR3 spans 14 amino acids. The junction had 6 bases not matched to a gene; V was cut back by 8 bases and J by 1 base. Germline CDR1 is SEHNR and CDR2 is FQNEAQ (reference sequence). The DNA of the CDR3 is TGTGCCAGCGCTAGGGCGGGGGGCACAGATACGCAGTATTTT. Its protein is CASARAGGTDTQYF.

The chain recombines TRBV6-5 with TRBJ2-7; D remains unclear. The germline V gene has CDR1 MNHEY and CDR2 SVGAGI. Trimming took 5 bases from V and 0 from J, leaving 14 bases between them. There are 15 residues in the CDR3. Written as DNA, the CDR3 is TGTGCCAGCAGTACGCATCCGAGGAGCTCCTACGAGCAGTACTTC. It is translated as CASSTHPRSSYEQYF.

The chain recombines TRBV27 with TRBJ2-7; D not resolved. Germline V lookup: CDR1 MNHEY, CDR2 SMNVEV (reference sequence). This CDR3 region has 12 residues. Between the trimmed V and J ends, which lost 7 bases and 6 bases, there was a span of 13 bases. The CDR3 reads CASNSFSGEQYF. In DNA form, the CDR3 reads TGTGCCAGCAACTCTTTTAGTGGCGAGCAGTACTTC.

This chain links TRBV28 with TRBJ1-2, with a tentative D call TRBD1 (5 bases). V was shortened by 6 bases and J by 7 bases, with 9 bases between the two germline ends. The CDR3 contains 11 residues. Germline values: CDR1 MDHEN, CDR2 SYDVKM. CDR3 sequence (DNA): TGTGCCAGCAGCGGTGACAGTGGCTACACCTTC. This translates into CASSGDSGYTF.

This clone was counted between two and nine times. The chain employs TRBV18 and TRBJ1-4, with a possible D match to TRBD1 (6 bases). Per germline, CDR1 KGHSH and CDR2 LQKENI. V was shortened by 3 bases and J by 7 bases, with 15 bases between the two germline ends. The CDR3 spans 15 residues. The CDR3 region is CASSPRQAVGEKLFF. The DNA for the CDR3 is TGTGCCAGCTCACCGCGACAGGCGGTGGGTGAAAAACTGTTTTTT.

This clone appeared a few times. The gene calls are TRBV5-1 and TRBJ1-6; D is undetermined. V lost 0 bases to trimming and J lost 4 bases, with 5 bases between them. Germline V gene data show CDR1 as SGHRS and CDR2 as YFSETQ. The CDR3 is 14 amino acids. In DNA, the CDR3 is TGCGCCAGCAGCTTGGAAGCTTATAATTCACCCCTCCACTTT. Protein product: CASSLEAYNSPLHF.